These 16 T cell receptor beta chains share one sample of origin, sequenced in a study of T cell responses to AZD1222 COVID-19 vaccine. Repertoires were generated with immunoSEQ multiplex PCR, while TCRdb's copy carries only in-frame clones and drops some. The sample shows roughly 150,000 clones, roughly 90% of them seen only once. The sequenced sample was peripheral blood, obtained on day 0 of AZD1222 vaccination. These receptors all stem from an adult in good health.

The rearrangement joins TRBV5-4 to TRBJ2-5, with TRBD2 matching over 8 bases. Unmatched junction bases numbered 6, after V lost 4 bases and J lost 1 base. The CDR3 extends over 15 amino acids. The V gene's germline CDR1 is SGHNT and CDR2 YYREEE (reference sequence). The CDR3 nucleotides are TGTGCCAGCAGCCCGGGGGGGGAGCCCCAAGAGACCCAGTACTTC. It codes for CASSPGGEPQETQYF.

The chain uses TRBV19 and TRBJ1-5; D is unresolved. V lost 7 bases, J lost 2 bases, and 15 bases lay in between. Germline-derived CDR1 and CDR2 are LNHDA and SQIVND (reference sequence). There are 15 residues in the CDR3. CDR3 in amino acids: CASTLSLRGNQPQHF. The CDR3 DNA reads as TGTGCCAGTACCTTGTCCCTCCGGGGCAATCAGCCCCAGCATTTT.

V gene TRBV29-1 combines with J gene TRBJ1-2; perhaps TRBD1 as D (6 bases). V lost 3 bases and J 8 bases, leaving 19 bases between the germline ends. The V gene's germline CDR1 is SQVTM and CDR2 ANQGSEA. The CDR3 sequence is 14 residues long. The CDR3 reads CSVDPYGDKGGYTF. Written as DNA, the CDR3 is TGCAGCGTTGACCCATATGGGGACAAGGGCGGCTACACCTTC.

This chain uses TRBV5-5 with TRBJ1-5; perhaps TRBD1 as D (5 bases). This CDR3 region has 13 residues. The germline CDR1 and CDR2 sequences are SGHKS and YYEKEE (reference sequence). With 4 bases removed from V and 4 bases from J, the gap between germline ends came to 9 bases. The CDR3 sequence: CASSLDRNQPQHF. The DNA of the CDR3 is TGTGCCAGCAGCCTAGACAGAAATCAGCCCCAGCATTTT. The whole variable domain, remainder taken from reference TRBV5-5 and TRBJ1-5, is DAGVTQSPTHLIKTRGQQVTLRCSPISGHKSVSWYQQVLGQGPQFIFQYYEKEERGRGNFPDRFSARQFPNYSSELNVNALLLGDSALYLCASSLDRNQPQHFGDGTRLSIL.

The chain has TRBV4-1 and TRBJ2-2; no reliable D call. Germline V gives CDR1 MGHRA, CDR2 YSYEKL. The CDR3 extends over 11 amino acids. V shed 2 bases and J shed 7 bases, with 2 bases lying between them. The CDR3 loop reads CASSQHGELFF. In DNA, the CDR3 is TGCGCCAGCAGCCAACACGGGGAGCTGTTTTTT.

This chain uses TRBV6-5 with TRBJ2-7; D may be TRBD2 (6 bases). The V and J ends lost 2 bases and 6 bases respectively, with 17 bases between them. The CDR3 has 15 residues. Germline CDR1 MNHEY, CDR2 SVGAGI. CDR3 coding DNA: TGTGCCAGCAGTTACGATGGGGACCCCGGGGGCGAGCAGTACTTC. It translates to CASSYDGDPGGEQYF.

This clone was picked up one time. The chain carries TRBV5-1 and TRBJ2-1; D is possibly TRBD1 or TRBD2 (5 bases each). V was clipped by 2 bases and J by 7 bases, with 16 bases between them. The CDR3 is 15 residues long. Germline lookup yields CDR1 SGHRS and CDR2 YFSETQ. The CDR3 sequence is CASSFRGDNPNEQFF. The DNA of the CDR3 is TGCGCCAGCAGCTTCCGAGGGGATAATCCGAATGAGCAGTTCTTC.

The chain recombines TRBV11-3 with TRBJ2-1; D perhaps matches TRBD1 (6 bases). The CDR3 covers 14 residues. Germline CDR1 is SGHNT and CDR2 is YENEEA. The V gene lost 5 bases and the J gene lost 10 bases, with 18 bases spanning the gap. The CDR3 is CASSPQGQLLEQFF. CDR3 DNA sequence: TGTGCCAGCAGCCCCCAGGGACAACTATTGGAGCAGTTCTTC.

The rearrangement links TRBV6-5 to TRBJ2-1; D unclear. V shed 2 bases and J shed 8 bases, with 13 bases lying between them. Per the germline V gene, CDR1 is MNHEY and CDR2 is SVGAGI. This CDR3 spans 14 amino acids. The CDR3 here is CASSYLTAADEQFF. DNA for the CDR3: TGTGCCAGCAGTTACCTTACGGCGGCGGATGAGCAGTTCTTC.

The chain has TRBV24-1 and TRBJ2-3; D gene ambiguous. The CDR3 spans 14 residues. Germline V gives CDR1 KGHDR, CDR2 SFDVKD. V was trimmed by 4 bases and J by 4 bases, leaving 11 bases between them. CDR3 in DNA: TGTGCCACCAGTGACAACGGGCCCTCAGATACGCAGTATTTT. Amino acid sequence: CATSDNGPSDTQYF.

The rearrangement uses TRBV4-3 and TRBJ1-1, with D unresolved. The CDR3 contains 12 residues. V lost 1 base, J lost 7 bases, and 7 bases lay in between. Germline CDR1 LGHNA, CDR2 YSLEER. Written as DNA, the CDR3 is TGCGCCAGCAGCCAAGTAGGGAATGAAGCTTTCTTT. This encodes CASSQVGNEAFF.

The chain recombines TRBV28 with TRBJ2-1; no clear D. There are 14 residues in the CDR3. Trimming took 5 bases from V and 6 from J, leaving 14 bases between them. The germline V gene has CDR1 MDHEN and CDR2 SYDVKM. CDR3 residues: CASSPSEPSNEQFF. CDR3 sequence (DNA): TGTGCCAGCAGTCCCTCGGAGCCTAGCAATGAGCAGTTCTTC.

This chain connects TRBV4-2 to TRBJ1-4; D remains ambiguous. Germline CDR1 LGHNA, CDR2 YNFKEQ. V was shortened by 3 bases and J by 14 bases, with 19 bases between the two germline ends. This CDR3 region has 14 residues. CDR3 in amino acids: CASSQVENPERLFF. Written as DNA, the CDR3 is TGTGCCAGCAGCCAGGTTGAGAACCCCGAAAGGCTGTTTTTT.

CDR3 DNA: TGTGCCAGTACTGCGGGGTCCTACAATGAGCAGTTCTTC. Translated, it gives CASTAGSYNEQFF. This sequence joins TRBV19 and TRBJ2-1, with D possibly matching TRBD2 (6 bases). Per germline, CDR1 LNHDA and CDR2 SQIVND (reference sequence). CDR3 length equals 13 residues. V lost 7 bases to trimming and J lost 1 base, with 8 bases between them.

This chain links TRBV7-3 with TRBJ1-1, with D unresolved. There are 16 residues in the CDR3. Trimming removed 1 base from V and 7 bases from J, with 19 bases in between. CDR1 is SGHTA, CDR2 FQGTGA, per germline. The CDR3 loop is CASSLRVGPGLDEAFF. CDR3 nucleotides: TGTGCCAGCAGCTTAAGGGTTGGCCCGGGCCTGGATGAAGCTTTCTTT.

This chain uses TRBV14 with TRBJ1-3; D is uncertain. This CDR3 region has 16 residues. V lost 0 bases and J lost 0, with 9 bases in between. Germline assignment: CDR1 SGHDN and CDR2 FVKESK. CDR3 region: CASSQDIVSSGNTIYF. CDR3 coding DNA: TGTGCCAGCAGCCAAGATATAGTATCCTCTGGAAACACCATATATTTT.